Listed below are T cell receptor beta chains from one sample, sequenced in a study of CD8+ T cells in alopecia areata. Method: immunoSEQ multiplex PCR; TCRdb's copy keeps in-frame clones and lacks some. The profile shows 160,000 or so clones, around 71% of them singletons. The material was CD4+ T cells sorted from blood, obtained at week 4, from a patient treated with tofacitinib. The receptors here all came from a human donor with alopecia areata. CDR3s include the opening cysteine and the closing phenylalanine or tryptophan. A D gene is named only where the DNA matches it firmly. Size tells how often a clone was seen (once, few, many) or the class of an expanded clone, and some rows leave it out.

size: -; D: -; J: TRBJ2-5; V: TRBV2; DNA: TGTGCCAGTACCGGGACCTCAGAGACCCAGTACTTC; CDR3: CASTGTSETQYF
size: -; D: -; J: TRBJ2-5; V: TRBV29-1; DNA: TGCAGCGTTGCCCACCAAGAGACCCAGTACTTC; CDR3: CSVAHQETQYF
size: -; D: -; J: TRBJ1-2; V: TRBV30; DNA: TGTGCCTGGGGCCCCGGGCTTCGTTCTAACTATGGCTACACCTTC; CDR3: CAWGPGLRSNYGYTF
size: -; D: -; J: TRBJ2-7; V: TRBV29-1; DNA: TGCAGTACATCGACAGGTTCCTACGAGCAGTACTTC; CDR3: CSTSTGSYEQYF
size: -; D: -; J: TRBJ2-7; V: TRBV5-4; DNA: TGTGCCAGCAGCCCAGAGAGGGGTTCCTTAGCAGAGCAGTACTTC; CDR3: CASSPERGSLAEQYF
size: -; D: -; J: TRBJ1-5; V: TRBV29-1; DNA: TGCAGCGTTGAAGGCGAGGGGAGGCCCAATCAGCCCCAGCATTTT; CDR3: CSVEGEGRPNQPQHF
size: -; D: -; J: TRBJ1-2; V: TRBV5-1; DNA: TGCGCCAGCAGCTTGACGGTCAACTATGGCTACACCTTC; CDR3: CASSLTVNYGYTF
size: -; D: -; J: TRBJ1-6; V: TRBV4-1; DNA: TGCGCCAGCAGCCAAGTATCCGGGTTGAGATCACCCCTCCACTTT; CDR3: CASSQVSGLRSPLHF
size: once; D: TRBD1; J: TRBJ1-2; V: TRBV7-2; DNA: TGTGCCAGCAGCTTACCCAGGACAGGGAACGGCTACACCTTC; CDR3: CASSLPRTGNGYTF
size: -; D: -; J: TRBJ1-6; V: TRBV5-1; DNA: TGCGCCAGCAGCTTTAGTGAGGGGACGCGATCACCCCTCCACTTT; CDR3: CASSFSEGTRSPLHF
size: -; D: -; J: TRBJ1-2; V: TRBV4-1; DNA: TGCGCCAGCAGCCAAGCCAGCGAGGATCGTTGGTATGGCTACACCTTC; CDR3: CASSQASEDRWYGYTF
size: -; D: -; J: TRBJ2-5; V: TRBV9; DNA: TGTGCCAGCAGCGTGTGGGCTGGGACCCAGTACTTC; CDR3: CASSVWAGTQYF
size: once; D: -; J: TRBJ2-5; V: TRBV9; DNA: TGTGCCAGCAGCGTAGGCGGTAAAGAGACCCAGTACTTC; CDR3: CASSVGGKETQYF
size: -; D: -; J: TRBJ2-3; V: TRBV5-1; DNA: TGCGCCAGCAAATGGGTCATGGATCCGTCCACAGATACGCAGTATTTT; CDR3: CASKWVMDPSTDTQYF
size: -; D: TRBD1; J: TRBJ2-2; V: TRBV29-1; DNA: TGCAGCGCTACCGACAGGGCCGGGGAGCTGTTTTTT; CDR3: CSATDRAGELFF
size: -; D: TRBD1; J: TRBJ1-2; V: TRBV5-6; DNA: TGTGCCAGCAGCCATCAAGGGACAGGTCGCGGCTACACCTTC; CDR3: CASSHQGTGRGYTF
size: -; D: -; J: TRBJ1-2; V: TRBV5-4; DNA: TGTGCCAGCAGCTTTTCCGCTGAGAACTATGGCTACACCTTC; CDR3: CASSFSAENYGYTF
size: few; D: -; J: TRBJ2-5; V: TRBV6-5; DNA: TGTGCCAGCAGTTACTCCCCTAGCATAGAGACCCAGTACTTC; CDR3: CASSYSPSIETQYF
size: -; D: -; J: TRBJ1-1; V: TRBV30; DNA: TGTGCCTGGAGGCAGGACACTGAAGCTTTCTTT; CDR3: CAWRQDTEAFF
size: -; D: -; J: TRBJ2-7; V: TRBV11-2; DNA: TGTGCCAGCAGCTTAGGCCAAAAACTCGGCGAGCAGTACTTC; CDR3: CASSLGQKLGEQYF
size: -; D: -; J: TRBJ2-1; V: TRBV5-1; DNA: TGCGCCAGCAGCTCAACAGTGGGGCAATACAATGAGCAGTTCTTC; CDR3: CASSSTVGQYNEQFF
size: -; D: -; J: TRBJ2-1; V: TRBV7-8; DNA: TGTGCCAGCAGCTTATTAAGGGTCAATGAGCAGTTCTTC; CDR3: CASSLLRVNEQFF
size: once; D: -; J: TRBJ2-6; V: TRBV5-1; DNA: TGCGCCAGCAGCTTAATAAACTCTGGGGCCAACGTCCTGACTTTC; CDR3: CASSLINSGANVLTF
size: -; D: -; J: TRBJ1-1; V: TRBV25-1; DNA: TGTGCCAGCAGTGATCCCAGGGGACTGAACACTGAAGCTTTCTTT; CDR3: CASSDPRGLNTEAFF
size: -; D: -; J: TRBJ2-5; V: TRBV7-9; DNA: TGTGCCAGCAGCAACCCGGGACGGAGTGAGGAGACCCAGTACTTC; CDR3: CASSNPGRSEETQYF
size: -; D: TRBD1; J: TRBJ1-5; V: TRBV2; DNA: TGTGCCAGCAGCGTTAGACAGGGCAAGCAGCCCCAGCATTTT; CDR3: CASSVRQGKQPQHF
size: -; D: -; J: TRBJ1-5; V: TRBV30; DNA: TGTGCCGCAGGTGGGGTGACGGTCAATCAGCCCCAGCATTTT; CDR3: CAAGGVTVNQPQHF
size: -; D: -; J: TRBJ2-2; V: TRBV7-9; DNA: TGTGCCAGCAGCCCCCCTACAACAATCAACACCGGGGAGCTGTTTTTT; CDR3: CASSPPTTINTGELFF
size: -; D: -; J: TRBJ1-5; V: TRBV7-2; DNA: TGTGCCAGCAGCTTAGCGTACGGGGGACAGCCCCAGCATTTT; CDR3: CASSLAYGGQPQHF
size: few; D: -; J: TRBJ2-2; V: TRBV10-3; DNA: TGTGCCATCAGTGAGGGACCGCAGAACACCGGGGAGCTGTTTTTT; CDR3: CAISEGPQNTGELFF
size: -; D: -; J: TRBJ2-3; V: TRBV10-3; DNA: TGTGCCATCAGTGCAGCAGGAGGCACAGATACGCAGTATTTT; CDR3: CAISAAGGTDTQYF
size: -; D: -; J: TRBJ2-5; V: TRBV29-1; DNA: TGCAGCGTTGAAATGGGAGAGACCCAGTACTTC; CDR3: CSVEMGETQYF
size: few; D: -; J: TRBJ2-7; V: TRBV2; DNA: TGTGCCAGCAGTGTTGGCTCCTACGAGCAGTACTTC; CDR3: CASSVGSYEQYF
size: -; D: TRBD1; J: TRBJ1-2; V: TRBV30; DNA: TGTGCCTGGAGTGTCATACAGGGGGCAGGTGGCTACACCTTC; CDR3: CAWSVIQGAGGYTF
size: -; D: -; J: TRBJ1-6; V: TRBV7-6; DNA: TGTGCCAGCAGCTCCCCCAGGGGATCACCCCTCCACTTT; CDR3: CASSSPRGSPLHF
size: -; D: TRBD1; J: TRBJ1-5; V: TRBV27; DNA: TGTGCCAGCAGTTTATCGGGGACAGGTTATAGCAATCAGCCCCAGCATTTT; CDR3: CASSLSGTGYSNQPQHF
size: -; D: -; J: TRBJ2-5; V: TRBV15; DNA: TGTGCCACCAGCAGACAAGGGGCACAAAGAGAGACCCAGTACTTC; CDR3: CATSRQGAQRETQYF
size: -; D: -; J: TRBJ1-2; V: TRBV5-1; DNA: TGCGCCAGCAGCTTGGAGGGGACCTATGGCTACACCTTC; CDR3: CASSLEGTYGYTF
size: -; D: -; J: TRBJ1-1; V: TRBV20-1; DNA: TGCAGTGCTAAGACGGATCGGGAAGCTTTCTTT; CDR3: CSAKTDREAFF
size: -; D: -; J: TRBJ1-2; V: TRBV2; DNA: TGTGCCAGCAGTGAAGAAGAGACAGGCTGGGTTGGCTACACCTTC; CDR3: CASSEEETGWVGYTF
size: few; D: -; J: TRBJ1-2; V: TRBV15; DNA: TGTGCCACCAGCAGAGATTTCCGCACTAACTATGGCTACACCTTC; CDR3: CATSRDFRTNYGYTF
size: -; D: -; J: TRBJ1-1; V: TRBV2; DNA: TGTGCCGGGAGTTTACAGGGGAACACTGAAGCTTTCTTT; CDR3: CAGSLQGNTEAFF
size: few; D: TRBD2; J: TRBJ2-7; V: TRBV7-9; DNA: TGTGCCAGCAGCCCAGCGGGGGGGCGCCTAAGGGAGCAGTACTTC; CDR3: CASSPAGGRLREQYF
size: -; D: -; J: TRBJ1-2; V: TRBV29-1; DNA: TGCAGCGTCCAACTACAGGGCGGAAAGGGCTACACCTTC; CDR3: CSVQLQGGKGYTF
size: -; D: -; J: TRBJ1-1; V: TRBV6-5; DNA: TGTGCCAGCAGTTACGGGGTTGTCGGGAACACTGAAGCTTTCTTT; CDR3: CASSYGVVGNTEAFF
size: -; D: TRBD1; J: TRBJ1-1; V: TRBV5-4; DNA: TGTGCCAGCAGCTTGGCAGGGGGCCAAACTGAAGCTTTCTTT; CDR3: CASSLAGGQTEAFF
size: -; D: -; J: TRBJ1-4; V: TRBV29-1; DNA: TGCAGCGTTCAAAGGGGGGCGAATGAAAAACTGTTTTTT; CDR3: CSVQRGANEKLFF
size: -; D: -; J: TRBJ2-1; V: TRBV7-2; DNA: TGTGCCAGCAGCGCCCTAGGCTACAATGAGCAGTTCTTC; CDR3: CASSALGYNEQFF
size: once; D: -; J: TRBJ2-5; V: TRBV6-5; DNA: TGTGCCAGCAGTTACTCGCACAAGCGAGAGACCCAGTACTTC; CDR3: CASSYSHKRETQYF
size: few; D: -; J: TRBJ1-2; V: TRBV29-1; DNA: TGCAGCGTTGCGCGGATCACAGGGTGGGATGGCTACACCTTC; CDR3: CSVARITGWDGYTF
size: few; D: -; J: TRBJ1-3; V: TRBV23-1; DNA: TGCGCCAGCAGTCGGTGGGGCTTTGGAAACACCATATATTTT; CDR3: CASSRWGFGNTIYF
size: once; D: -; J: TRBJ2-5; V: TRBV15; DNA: TGTGCCACCAGCCTAAATAGGGAGAAGACCCAGTACTTC; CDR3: CATSLNREKTQYF
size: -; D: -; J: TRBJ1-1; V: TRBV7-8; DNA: TGTGCCAGCAGCCCTGGGAGGGGCACTGAAGCTTTCTTT; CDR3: CASSPGRGTEAFF
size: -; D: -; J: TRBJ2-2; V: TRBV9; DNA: TGTGCCAGCAGCGTAGGTGACATACAGAACACCGGGGAGCTGTTTTTT; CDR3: CASSVGDIQNTGELFF
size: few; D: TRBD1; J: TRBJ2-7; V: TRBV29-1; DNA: TGCAGCGTTGCGGACAGGGGTGACAAGCAGTACTTC; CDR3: CSVADRGDKQYF
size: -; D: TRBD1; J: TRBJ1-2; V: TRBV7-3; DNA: TGTGCCAGCAGCCCGGGACAGGGTAACTATGGCTACACCTTC; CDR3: CASSPGQGNYGYTF
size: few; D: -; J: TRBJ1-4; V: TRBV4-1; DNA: TGCGCCAGCAGCCAAGAAGGGAGGGGAAGTGAAAAACTGTTTTTT; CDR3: CASSQEGRGSEKLFF